The clone carrying this T cell receptor beta chain was recorded at least ten times. Its antigen is as yet unknown. The V end lost 6 bases, the J end lost 0 bases, and 12 bases lay between the germline ends. The CDR3 extends over 14 amino acids. Germline CDR1 and CDR2: SQVTM and ANQGSEA. TCR beta CDR3 regions were amplified from RNA. First-round RT-PCR targeting the TCR CDR3 was performed with the HTBI primer set. MiXCR was run by TCRdb on the multiplex PCR reads, yielding one entry per CDR3 protein. Of around 350,000 distinct CDR3 sequences listed, about 13% are singletons. These data belong to a study of T cells in Graves' hyperthyroidism and ophthalmopathy. Study results and limitations: From stable hyperthyroidism, ophthalmopathy was set apart by a 13 V-J model.

A patient was excluded if there was uncontrolled infection, other autoimmune disease, pregnancy or lactation. The sequence was obtained from a woman in her late teens or twenties with Graves' hyperthyroidism. Sequencing was performed on blood. The V and J genes are TRBV29-1 and TRBJ2-1; D gene ambiguous. The CDR3 nucleotides are TGCAGCGTCCTCGATTTTAGCTCCTACAATGAGCAGTTCTTC. Residues: CSVLDFSSYNEQFF.